The TCR beta chain under discussion was sequenced for a study of Graves' ophthalmopathy and Graves' hyperthyroidism. On the study more broadly: Before any treatment was given, at initial diagnosis, peripheral blood was collected. Study-wide findings and caveats: Appearing in blood as well were most expanded thyroid clonotypes above 0.001 frequency. In predicting ophthalmopathy progression, the model reached roughly 69% sensitivity and about 73% specificity.

Trimming left V 5 bases short and J 5 bases short, with 11 bases between. Looked up from germline, CDR1 is KGHDR and CDR2 is SFDVKD. The length of the CDR3 is 13 residues. Amplification from RNA transcripts yielded the TCR beta CDR3 regions. The first round was an RT-PCR with HTBI primers, and the second round was a multiplex PCR. Using its own MiXCR run on the multiplex PCR reads, TCRdb lists one record per CDR3 protein. The data contain some 750,000 distinct CDR3 sequences, approximately 40% of them singletons. Ophthalmopathy in the donors was of moderate-to-severe activity, with CAS ≥3, NOSPECS ≥4 and duration under 3 months. This clonotype was found many times. Its antigen is unidentified.

Sample: peripheral blood. The clonotype comes from an adult man with Graves' ophthalmopathy. This chain joins TRBV24-1 and TRBJ2-5; the D call may be TRBD1 or TRBD2 (5 bases each). Here the CDR3 DNA reads TGTGCCACCAGTGCCGACGGGGCGGAGACCCAGTACTTC. Protein sequence: CATSADGAETQYF.